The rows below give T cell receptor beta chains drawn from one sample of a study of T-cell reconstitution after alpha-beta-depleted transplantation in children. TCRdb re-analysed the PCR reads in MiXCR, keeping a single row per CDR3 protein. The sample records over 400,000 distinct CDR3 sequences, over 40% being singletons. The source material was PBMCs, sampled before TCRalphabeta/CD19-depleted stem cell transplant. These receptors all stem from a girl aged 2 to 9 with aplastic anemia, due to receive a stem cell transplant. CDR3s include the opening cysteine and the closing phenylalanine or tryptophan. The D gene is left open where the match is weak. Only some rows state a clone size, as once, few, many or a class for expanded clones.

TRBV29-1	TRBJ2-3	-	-	CSPLLLGGSGTDTQYF	TGCAGCCCACTGCTCCTGGGGGGTTCGGGCACAGATACGCAGTATTTT
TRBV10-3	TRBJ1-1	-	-	CAISVTAGNTEAFF	TGTGCCATCAGTGTAACAGCCGGGAACACTGAAGCTTTCTTT
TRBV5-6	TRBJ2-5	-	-	CASSFGGSQTQYF	TGTGCCAGCAGCTTCGGGGGCAGCCAGACCCAGTACTTC
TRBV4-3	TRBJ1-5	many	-	CASSHTLAGNQPQHF	TGCGCCAGCAGCCATACTCTGGCGGGCAATCAGCCCCAGCATTTT
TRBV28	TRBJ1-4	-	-	CASSSFLSGWCEKLFF	TGTGCCAGCAGTTCCTTCCTGTCCGGCTGGTGTGAAAAACTGTTTTTT
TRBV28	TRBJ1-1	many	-	CASSLIRQGPEAFF	TGTGCCAGCAGTTTGATTAGGCAGGGACCTGAAGCTTTCTTT
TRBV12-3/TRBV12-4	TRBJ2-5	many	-	CASSLGREETQYF	TGTGCCAGCAGTTTAGGGCGGGAAGAGACCCAGTACTTC
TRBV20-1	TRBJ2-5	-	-	CSASDTPNYQETQYF	TGCAGTGCTAGCGACACTCCAAATTACCAAGAGACCCAGTACTTC
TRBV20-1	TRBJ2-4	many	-	CSATGVALRESQNIQYF	TGCAGTGCTACAGGGGTTGCCCTGCGGGAGAGCCAAAACATTCAGTACTTC
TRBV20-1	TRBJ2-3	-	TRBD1	CSAPGTGRGTDTQYF	TGCAGTGCTCCGGGGACAGGGAGGGGCACAGATACGCAGTATTTT
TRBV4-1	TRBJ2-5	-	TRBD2	CASSSRLAGVRETQYF	TGCGCCAGCAGCAGCAGACTAGCGGGAGTCAGGGAGACCCAGTACTTC
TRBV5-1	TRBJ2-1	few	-	CASSLYQGYSSYNEQFF	TGCGCCAGCAGCCTATACCAGGGGTATAGCTCCTACAATGAGCAGTTCTTC
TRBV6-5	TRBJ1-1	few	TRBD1	CASSVFDRANTEAFF	TGTGCCAGCAGTGTATTCGACAGGGCGAACACTGAAGCTTTCTTT
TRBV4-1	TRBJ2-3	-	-	CASSPRASASTDTQYF	TGCGCCAGCAGCCCTCGAGCAAGCGCGAGCACAGATACGCAGTATTTT
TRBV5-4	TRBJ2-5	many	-	CASSRRDTQETQYF	TGTGCCAGCAGCCGCCGGGACACCCAAGAGACCCAGTACTTC
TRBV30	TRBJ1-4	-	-	CAWSVRGTGSNEKLFF	TGTGCCTGGAGTGTACGGGGGACTGGGTCTAATGAAAAACTGTTTTTT
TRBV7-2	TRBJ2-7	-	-	CASSSRALRSGGYEQYF	TGTGCCAGCAGCTCTAGGGCCCTTCGGTCCGGAGGTTACGAGCAGTACTTC
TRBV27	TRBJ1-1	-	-	CASKRWSNTEAFF	TGTGCCAGCAAGAGGTGGAGTAACACTGAAGCTTTCTTT
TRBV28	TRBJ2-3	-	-	CASSPWGQSKWTRQVDTQYF	TGTGCCAGCAGTCCTTGGGGACAGTCTAAGTGGACTAGGCAGGTAGATACGCAGTATTTT
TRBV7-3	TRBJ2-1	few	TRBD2	CASSLKMSGTRDEQFF	TGTGCCAGCAGCTTAAAGATGAGCGGGACTAGGGATGAGCAGTTCTTC
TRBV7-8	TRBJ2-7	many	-	CASSFRRDSSYEQYF	TGTGCCAGCAGCTTTCGGAGGGATAGCTCCTACGAGCAGTACTTC
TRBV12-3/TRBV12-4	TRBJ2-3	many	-	CASSPGTGILTDTQYF	TGTGCCAGCAGCCCCGGGACTGGAATCCTCACAGATACGCAGTATTTT
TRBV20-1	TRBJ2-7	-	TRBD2	CSAVGLAGSLYEQYF	TGCAGTGCCGTCGGACTAGCGGGATCACTCTACGAGCAGTACTTC
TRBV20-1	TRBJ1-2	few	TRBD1	CSARAVGQGYSAGYTF	TGCAGTGCTAGAGCAGTTGGACAGGGGTATTCGGCTGGCTACACCTTC
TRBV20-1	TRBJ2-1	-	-	CSAKIENSELPKEFF	TGCAGTGCTAAGATCGAGAATTCCGAGCTACCCAAGGAGTTCTTC
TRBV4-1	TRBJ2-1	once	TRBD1	CASSQDGTGGNNEQFF	TGCGCCAGCAGCCAAGATGGGACAGGGGGAAACAATGAGCAGTTCTTC
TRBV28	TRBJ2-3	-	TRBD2	CASSTSGRGPPDTQYF	TGTGCCAGCAGTACCAGCGGGAGAGGGCCCCCAGATACGCAGTATTTT
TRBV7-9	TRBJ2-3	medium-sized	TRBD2	CASSPLGAGGPYTDTQYF	TGTGCCAGCAGCCCCCTTGGTGCGGGAGGGCCTTATACAGATACGCAGTATTTT
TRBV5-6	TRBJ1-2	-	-	CASSLDWANGYTF	TGTGCCAGCAGCTTGGACTGGGCGAATGGCTACACCTTC
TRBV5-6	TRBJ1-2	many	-	CASSFARVNYGYTF	TGTGCCAGCAGCTTCGCCAGGGTAAACTATGGCTACACCTTC
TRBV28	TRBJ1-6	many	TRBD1	CASSSPRTGRYNSPLHF	TGTGCCAGCAGTTCCCCACGGACAGGGAGATATAATTCACCCCTCCACTTT